This passage covers 29 T cell receptor beta chains from one sample sequenced in a study of blood T cell repertoires in COVID-19. Sequenced by immunoSEQ multiplex PCR; TCRdb stores in-frame clones only, minus some. This table has about 110,000 clones, less than 75% appearing once. Sequencing was carried out using peripheral blood. The receptors were gathered from a woman aged 60-75 years with acute or convalescent COVID-19.

As DNA, the CDR3 is TGTGCCAGCAGCAGATTCCCGACAGGGGGAAGAAACAATGAGCAGTTCTTC. Translating gives CASSRFPTGGRNNEQFF. The rearrangement uses TRBV7-2 and TRBJ2-1; TRBD1 matches 9 bases. Losses at the gene ends were 5 bases for V and 5 bases for J; bases not matched to a gene: 13. The CDR3 covers 17 residues. Germline assignment: CDR1 SGHTA and CDR2 FQGNSA.

This clone was picked up one time. The DNA for the CDR3 is TGCAGTGCTCCTATTGCTGAAGCTTTCTTT. This encodes CSAPIAEAFF. This chain links TRBV20-1 with TRBJ1-1; no firm D call. CDR3 length: 10 amino acids. Germline loops: CDR1 DFQATT, CDR2 SNEGSKA (reference sequence). V lost 5 bases to trimming and J lost 6 bases, with 7 bases between them.

This clone was seen at least ten times. The chain combines TRBV27 with TRBJ2-7, with TRBD1 matching 7 bases. This CDR3 spans 14 amino acids. CDR1 is MNHEY, CDR2 SMNVEV, per germline (reference sequence). After removal of 7 bases from V and 0 bases from J, the junction contained 6 bases not matched to a gene. CDR3 residues: CASKDRVSSYEQYF. For the CDR3, the DNA is TGTGCCAGCAAAGACAGGGTGTCCTCCTACGAGCAGTACTTC.

This rearrangement joins TRBV6-5 to TRBJ1-1; 11 bases are shared with TRBD1. The CDR3 has 14 residues. Germline loops: CDR1 MNHEY, CDR2 SVGAGI. Losses at the gene ends were 7 bases for V and 4 bases for J; bases not matched to a gene: 5. This CDR3 is CASIQDRGLTEAFF. CDR3 bases: TGTGCCAGCATCCAGGACAGGGGGCTCACTGAAGCTTTCTTT.

The chain is built from TRBV29-1 and TRBJ1-2; possible D gene TRBD1, 5 bases. The germline V gene has CDR1 SQVTM and CDR2 ANQGSEA. This CDR3 contains 12 residues. The V end lost 4 bases, the J end lost 4 bases, and 10 bases lay between the germline ends. CDR3 coding DNA: TGCAGCGTTGCAGGGACTTCCTATGGCTACACCTTC. It translates to CSVAGTSYGYTF.

This rearrangement joins TRBV6-5 to TRBJ1-6, with 10 bases identical to TRBD1. Germline V gene lookup returns CDR1 MNHEY and CDR2 SVGAGI. The CDR3 covers 16 residues. J was trimmed by 5 bases and V by 4 bases; bases with no gene match: 5. The CDR3 sequence: CASSSPGQGNNSPLHF. In DNA, the CDR3 is TGTGCCAGCAGTTCGCCGGGACAGGGGAATAATTCACCCCTCCACTTT.

The chain has TRBV11-2 and TRBJ1-2; D is unresolved. The germline CDR1 and CDR2 sequences are SGHAT and FQNNGV. This CDR3 region has 16 residues. Trimming cost V 0 bases and J 2 bases, with 13 bases left between them. The CDR3 DNA sequence: TGTGCCAGCAGCTTAGATAACCTGGCAGTGAACTATGGCTACACCTTC. This gives the protein CASSLDNLAVNYGYTF.

The chain is built from TRBV6-5 and TRBJ1-1, with 7 positions matching TRBD1. V was pared by 6 bases and J by 2 bases, with 6 bases of the junction left unmatched. Germline V CDR1 and CDR2: MNHEY, SVGAGI. The CDR3 contains 14 residues. The CDR3: CASRKGTDNTEAFF. In DNA form, the CDR3 reads TGTGCCAGCAGAAAAGGGACAGACAACACTGAAGCTTTCTTT.

This sequence joins TRBV7-9 and TRBJ1-2; D unresolved. This CDR3 region has 12 residues. Germline V gene sequence: CDR1 SEHNR, CDR2 FQNEAQ (reference sequence). Trimming pared 5 bases from V and 8 bases from J, leaving 12 bases between. The CDR3 sequence: CASSRTSGGYTF. The CDR3 bases are TGTGCCAGCAGCCGGACGAGCGGCGGCTACACCTTC.

The J gene is TRBJ1-1, the V gene TRBV2; TRBD1 aligns across 8 bases. CDR1 is SNHLY and CDR2 is FYNNEI in the germline V gene. CDR3 length: 14 amino acids. With 2 bases clipped from V and 7 bases from J, the junction kept 6 bases outside the gene matches. The CDR3 DNA is TGTGCCAGCAGTGAATGGGCAGGGGGCGATGAAGCTTTCTTT. Its translation: CASSEWAGGDEAFF.

CDR3 residues: CASSSTGWGYTF. For the CDR3, the DNA is TGTGCCAGCAGCTCGACAGGGTGGGGCTACACCTTC. The J gene is TRBJ1-2, the V gene TRBV5-4; 7 bases are a match to TRBD1. Germline CDR1 is SGHNT and CDR2 is YYREEE (reference sequence). This CDR3 comprises 12 residues. The J segment lost 8 bases and the V segment lost 3 bases, leaving 4 bases of the junction unmatched.

The chain uses TRBV6-1 and TRBJ1-5; 7 positions agree with TRBD1. The CDR3 loop spans 15 amino acids. Germline V gene lookup returns CDR1 MNHNS and CDR2 SASEGT. V lost 3 bases, J lost 0 bases, and 2 bases stayed unmatched. The CDR3 nucleotides read TGTGCCAGCAGTGACGGGACAGCTAGCAATCAGCCCCAGCATTTT. This gives the protein CASSDGTASNQPQHF.

The rearrangement joins TRBV6-1 to TRBJ1-5; 7 positions agree with TRBD1. From germline, CDR1 is MNHNS and CDR2 SASEGT. The trim removed 1 base at V and 4 bases at J, leaving 1 base unmatched. The CDR3 has 14 residues. The CDR3 loop reads CASSEVGQNQPQHF. The CDR3, as DNA: TGTGCCAGCAGTGAAGTGGGACAGAATCAGCCCCAGCATTTT.

The V and J genes are TRBV5-1 and TRBJ2-1; the match to TRBD1 covers 8 bases. Germline assignment: CDR1 SGHRS and CDR2 YFSETQ. The CDR3 length is 14 residues. V was pared by 3 bases and J by 7 bases, with 6 bases of the junction left unmatched. The CDR3 region has the DNA TGCGCCAGCAGCTATCAGGGGGCTGTGAATGAGCAGTTCTTC. As protein: CASSYQGAVNEQFF.

The chain has TRBV7-2 and TRBJ2-2; 8 positions agree with TRBD2. This CDR3 has 17 residues. The ends lost 4 bases at V and 5 bases at J; junction bases unmatched: 12. From germline, CDR1 is SGHTA and CDR2 FQGNSA. The CDR3 sequence is CASSSHSGLAGTGELFF. The CDR3 nucleotides read TGTGCCAGCAGCTCCCACAGTGGCCTAGCGGGTACCGGGGAGCTGTTTTTT.

The CDR3, as DNA: TGTGCCAGCAGTTTATTTGGCCCAAACTATGGCTACACCTTC. This gives the protein CASSLFGPNYGYTF. V and J are TRBV28 and TRBJ1-2; no clear D. V lost 1 base, J lost 2 bases, and 8 bases lay in between. The germline V gene has CDR1 MDHEN and CDR2 SYDVKM. This CDR3 has 14 residues.

V and J are TRBV18 and TRBJ2-7; TRBD1 might be the D (5 bases). V was shortened by 3 bases and J by 5 bases, with 8 bases between the two germline ends. This CDR3 has 12 amino acids. The V gene's germline CDR1 is KGHSH and CDR2 LQKENI. The CDR3, as DNA: TGTGCCAGCTCACCCCAGACAGACGAGCAGTACTTC. Protein: CASSPQTDEQYF.

The chain is built from TRBV24-1 and TRBJ1-1; D may be TRBD1 (6 bases). The V end was cut by 6 bases, the J end by 8 bases, with 9 bases between. This CDR3 is 11 amino acids long. From germline, CDR1 is KGHDR and CDR2 SFDVKD. The CDR3 here is CATSSGTEAFF. CDR3 nucleotide sequence: TGTGCCACCAGTTCTGGGACAGAAGCTTTCTTT.

The chain is built from TRBV28 and TRBJ1-3; D not certain. The V and J ends lost 7 bases and 0 bases respectively, with 13 bases between them. CDR1 MDHEN and CDR2 SYDVKM come from the germline V gene. The CDR3 consists of 15 residues. CDR3 residues: CASTGGSSSGNTIYF. The CDR3 DNA sequence: TGTGCCAGCACTGGCGGCAGCAGCTCTGGAAACACCATATATTTT.

The chain links TRBV6-5 to TRBJ1-5; D unclear. Germline CDR1 MNHEY, CDR2 SVGAGI. With 0 bases removed from V and 0 bases from J, the gap between germline ends came to 9 bases. The CDR3 is made up of 16 amino acids. This CDR3 reads CASSYSEFPSNQPQHF. CDR3 coding DNA: TGTGCCAGCAGTTACTCGGAGTTCCCTAGCAATCAGCCCCAGCATTTT.

This clone has more than one count but fewer than ten. The chain is built from TRBV5-4 and TRBJ1-2; D unclear. Germline V lookup: CDR1 SGHNT, CDR2 YYREEE (reference sequence). The CDR3 is 16 residues long. Trimming took 0 bases from V and 1 from J, leaving 13 bases between them. CDR3 protein: CASSLGALGSNYGYTF. CDR3 sequence (DNA): TGTGCCAGCAGCTTGGGAGCTTTAGGGAGTAACTATGGCTACACCTTC.

The chain uses TRBV19 and TRBJ2-6; 11 bases align to TRBD1. This CDR3 has 16 residues. Trimming at V came to 7 bases and at J to 3 bases, leaving 5 bases not matched to a gene. Looked up from germline, CDR1 is LNHDA and CDR2 is SQIVND (reference sequence). CDR3 sequence (DNA): TGTGCCAGTAAGCGGACAGGGGGCGGTGGGGCCAACGTCCTGACTTTC. Translating gives CASKRTGGGGANVLTF.

The V and J genes are TRBV19 and TRBJ2-7; the D gene is possibly TRBD2 (6 bases). Trimming stripped 0 bases from V and 3 bases from J, with 15 bases between. Germline lookup yields CDR1 LNHDA and CDR2 SQIVND (reference sequence). CDR3 length: 16 amino acids. CDR3 residues: CASSIDPREAGYEQYF. Here the CDR3 DNA reads TGTGCCAGTAGTATAGATCCCAGGGAAGCGGGCTACGAGCAGTACTTC.

The chain joins TRBV5-5 to TRBJ1-2, with D possibly TRBD1 on 6 matching bases. Per the germline V gene, CDR1 is SGHKS and CDR2 is YYEKEE (reference sequence). With 4 bases removed from V and 5 bases from J, the gap between germline ends came to 15 bases. CDR3 length: 14 amino acids. The CDR3 spells CASSGGSARYGYTF. In DNA, the CDR3 is TGTGCCAGCAGCGGGGGCTCCGCTCGATATGGCTACACCTTC.

A remark on this clone: Its ends do not fully match the called genes, so a read error is possible. The J gene is TRBJ2-6, the V gene TRBV4-1, with D possibly matching TRBD1 (6 bases). The CDR3 has 17 amino acids. CDR1 and CDR2 (germline): MGHRA, YSYEKL. The CDR3 sequence: CASSEDGQLSGANVLTF. The CDR3 nucleotides read TGCGCCAGCAGCGAAGATGGACAGCTCTCTGGGGCCAACGTCCTGACTTTC.

This clone occurred a few times. The J gene is TRBJ1-2, the V gene TRBV5-4, with unresolved D. V was shortened by 4 bases and J by 8 bases, with 9 bases between the two germline ends. Germline V CDR1 and CDR2: SGHNT, YYREEE (reference sequence). The CDR3 is 11 amino acids. CDR3: CASSRPGGYTF. For the CDR3, the DNA is TGTGCCAGCAGCCGCCCGGGGGGCTACACCTTC. The whole variable domain, remainder taken from reference TRBV5-4 and TRBJ1-2, is ETGVTQSPTHLIKTRGQQVTLRCSSQSGHNTVSWYQQALGQGPQFIFQYYREEENGRGNFPPRFSGLQFPNYSSELNVNALELDDSALYLCASSRPGGYTFGSGTRLTVV.

This clone was observed many times. This chain joins TRBV25-1 and TRBJ1-2, with 9 bases identical to TRBD1. CDR1 and CDR2 from the germline V gene are MGHDK and SYGVNS. This CDR3 region has 16 residues. J gave up 0 bases and V 5 bases, and 7 bases lay outside the gene matches. The CDR3 nucleotides are TGTGCCAGCAGTTTAGGACAGGGGTCAACTAACTATGGCTACACCTTC. It translates to CASSLGQGSTNYGYTF.

This rearrangement joins TRBV25-1 to TRBJ2-1; 9 bases align to TRBD1. This CDR3 spans 16 amino acids. V was clipped by 1 base and J by 3 bases; unmatched bases: 4. CDR1 and CDR2 from the germline V gene are MGHDK and SYGVNS. The CDR3, as DNA: TGTGCCAGCAGTGAATCAGGACAGGGGAACTACAATGAGCAGTTCTTC. Its protein product is CASSESGQGNYNEQFF. The variable domain in full, completed from reference TRBV25-1 and TRBJ2-1, reads EADIYQTPRYLVIGTGKKITLECSQTMGHDKMYWYQQDPGMELHLIHYSYGVNSTEKGDLSSESTVSRIRTEHFPLTLESARPSHTSQYLCASSESGQGNYNEQFFGPGTRLTVL.

This clone was recorded a few times. The sample contains more than one DNA sequence encoding this CDR3. The chain combines TRBV7-2 with TRBJ2-7, with 8 bases that match TRBD1. The germline gives CDR1 SGHTA, CDR2 FQGNSA. The CDR3 has 14 amino acids. J was trimmed by 4 bases and V by 5 bases; bases with no gene match: 7. CDR3 sequence: CASSRTQGAYEQYF. In DNA form, the CDR3 reads TGTGCCAGCAGCCGGACGCAGGGGGCTTACGAGCAGTACTTC.